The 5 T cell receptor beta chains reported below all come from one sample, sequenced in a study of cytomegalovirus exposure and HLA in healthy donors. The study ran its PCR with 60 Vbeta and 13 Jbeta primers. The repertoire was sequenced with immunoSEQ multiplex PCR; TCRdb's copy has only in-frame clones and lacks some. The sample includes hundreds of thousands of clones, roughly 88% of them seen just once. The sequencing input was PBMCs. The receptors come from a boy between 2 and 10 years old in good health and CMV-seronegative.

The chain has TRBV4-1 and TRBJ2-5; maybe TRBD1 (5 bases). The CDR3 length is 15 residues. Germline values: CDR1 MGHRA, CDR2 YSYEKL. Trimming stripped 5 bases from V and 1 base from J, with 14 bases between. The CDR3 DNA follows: TGCGCCAGCAGCAGCCCAGGACACCTCCAAGAGACCCAGTACTTC. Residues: CASSSPGHLQETQYF.

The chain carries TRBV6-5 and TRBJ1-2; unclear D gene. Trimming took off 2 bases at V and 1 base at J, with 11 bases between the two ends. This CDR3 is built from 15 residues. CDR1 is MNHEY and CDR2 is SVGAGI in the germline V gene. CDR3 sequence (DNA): TGTGCCAGCAGTTACAATCCAGTTCATAACTATGGCTACACCTTC. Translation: CASSYNPVHNYGYTF.

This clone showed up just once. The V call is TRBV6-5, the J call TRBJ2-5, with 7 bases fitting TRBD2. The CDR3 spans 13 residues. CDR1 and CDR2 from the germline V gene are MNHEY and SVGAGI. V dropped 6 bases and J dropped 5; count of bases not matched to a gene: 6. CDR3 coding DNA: TGTGCCAGCAGCGTAGGGACTACTGAGACCCAGTACTTC. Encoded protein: CASSVGTTETQYF.

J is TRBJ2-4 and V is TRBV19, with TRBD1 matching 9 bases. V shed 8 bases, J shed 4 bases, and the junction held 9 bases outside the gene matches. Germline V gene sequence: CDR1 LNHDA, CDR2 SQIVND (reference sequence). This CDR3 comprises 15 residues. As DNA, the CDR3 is TGTGCCAGTTCCCGACAGGGGGAAACAAAAAACATTCAGTACTTC. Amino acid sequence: CASSRQGETKNIQYF.

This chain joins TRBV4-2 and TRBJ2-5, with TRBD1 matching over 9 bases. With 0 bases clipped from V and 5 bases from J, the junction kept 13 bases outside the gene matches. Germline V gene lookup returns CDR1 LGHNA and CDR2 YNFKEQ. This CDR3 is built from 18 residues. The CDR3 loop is CASSQDGPPTGGEETQYF. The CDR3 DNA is TGTGCCAGCAGCCAAGATGGCCCCCCGACAGGGGGTGAGGAGACCCAGTACTTC.